One and the same sample provided the 7 T cell receptor beta chains below, sequenced in a study of blood T cell repertoires in COVID-19. Clones were sequenced by immunoSEQ multiplex PCR, and TCRdb holds only the in-frame ones, with some missing. This table holds some 200,000 clones, 70% to 90% found once. Sequencing was carried out using peripheral blood. Receptors originate from a man of 80 years or more with acute or convalescent COVID-19.

The J gene is TRBJ1-2, the V gene TRBV10-3; 7 nucleotides match TRBD1. In germline, CDR1 is ENHRY, CDR2 SYGVKD. V gave up 4 bases and J gave up 0 bases; unmatched junction bases: 14. There are 18 residues in the CDR3. The CDR3 DNA follows: TGTGCCATCAGTGCACAACCGGGACAGACTAATTCTAACTATGGCTACACCTTC. As protein: CAISAQPGQTNSNYGYTF.

This clone has a single count. The chain uses TRBV28 and TRBJ1-2, with D unclear. The CDR3 is 11 residues long. CDR1 and CDR2 from the germline V gene are MDHEN and SYDVKM. V was cut by 10 bases and J by 4 bases, with 10 bases left in between. Here the CDR3 DNA reads TGTGCCACCAGACTTGGCTATGGCTACACCTTC. Its translation: CATRLGYGYTF.

The chain uses TRBV11-1 and TRBJ2-1; 10 nucleotides match TRBD2. The CDR3 loop spans 14 amino acids. V lost 1 base and J lost 9; bases outside the gene matches: 3. The germline V gene encodes CDR1 SGHAT and CDR2 FQDESV (reference sequence). CDR3: CASSLETSGREQFF. In DNA, the CDR3 is TGTGCCAGCAGCTTAGAGACTAGCGGGCGTGAGCAGTTCTTC. Combining the CDR3 with reference TRBV11-1 and TRBJ2-1 gives the whole variable domain EAEVAQSPRYKITEKSQAVAFWCDPISGHATLYWYRQILGQGPELLVQFQDESVVDDSQLPKDRFSAERLKGVDSTLKIQPAELGDSAMYLCASSLETSGREQFFGPGTRLTVL.

This chain joins TRBV7-9 and TRBJ1-2; 8 nucleotides align to TRBD1. The junction had 13 bases not matched to a gene; V was cut back by 2 bases and J by 8 bases. CDR3 length: 16 residues. In germline, CDR1 is SEHNR, CDR2 FQNEAQ (reference sequence). The CDR3: CASSLIAGQGALGYTF. The CDR3 DNA is TGTGCCAGCAGCTTAATCGCGGGTCAGGGGGCGCTGGGCTACACCTTC.

V gene TRBV6-1 combines with J gene TRBJ1-2; TRBD1 agrees at 9 bases. CDR1 and CDR2 (germline): MNHNS, SASEGT. V gave up 0 bases and J gave up 4 bases; unmatched junction bases: 6. CDR3 length equals 16 residues. CDR3: CASSEAGTGSAYGYTF. The CDR3 DNA follows: TGTGCCAGCAGTGAAGCGGGGACAGGGAGCGCCTATGGCTACACCTTC.

V is TRBV11-2 and J is TRBJ2-1; TRBD2 matches 8 bases. The CDR3 extends over 17 amino acids. CDR1 is SGHAT and CDR2 is FQNNGV in the germline V gene. V was pared by 3 bases and J by 1 base, with 8 bases of the junction left unmatched. The CDR3 loop reads CASSFGRREDSYNEQFF. CDR3 DNA: TGTGCCAGCAGCTTTGGTAGGCGGGAGGATTCCTACAATGAGCAGTTCTTC.

This chain joins TRBV5-1 and TRBJ1-5; 7 bases are shared with TRBD1. Looked up from germline, CDR1 is SGHRS and CDR2 is YFSETQ. Trimming at V came to 3 bases and at J to 5 bases, leaving 8 bases not matched to a gene. The CDR3 consists of 15 residues. The CDR3 bases are TGCGCCAGCAGCTGGACCACAGGGGTGGATCAGCCCCAGCATTTT. Protein sequence: CASSWTTGVDQPQHF.